The rows below give T cell receptor beta chains drawn from one sample of a study of OX40 agonist ivuxolimab in advanced cancers. Libraries were prepared by immunoSEQ multiplex PCR; TCRdb keeps only in-frame clonotypes and omits some of them. This sample yields 54,000 or so clones, of which approximately 80% are seen a single time; roughly 4.5% belongs to the top ten. Sequencing used CD4+ or CD8+ T cells sorted from blood, obtained in a trial of the OX40 agonist ivuxolimab. These receptors were taken from an adult with an advanced solid tumor such as melanoma, head and neck, liver or kidney cancer. The CDR3 runs from the conserved cysteine through the conserved F or W. Fields, in order: clone size, D gene, V gene, J gene, CDR3 DNA, CDR3 protein. The D gene is left open where the match is weak. Size is omitted from some rows. Given values are once, few, many or a class for expanded clones.

NA,NA,TRBV14,TRBJ2-7,TGTGCCAGCAGCCGCGGACAGTACGAGCAGTACTTC,CASSRGQYEQYF
NA,NA,TRBV30,TRBJ2-2,TGTGCCTGGAGTGTCGCCAGAAACACCGGGGAGCTGTTTTTT,CAWSVARNTGELFF
NA,TRBD1,TRBV5-1,TRBJ1-3,TGCGCCAGCAGCCTCCAGGGGGCGGCCGGAAACACCATATATTTT,CASSLQGAAGNTIYF
NA,NA,TRBV4-3,TRBJ2-1,TGCGCCAGCAGCCAAGCTCTAGCGACTTACAATGAGCAGTTCTTC,CASSQALATYNEQFF
NA,TRBD1,TRBV6-5,TRBJ1-5,TGTGCCAGCAGTCCCACAGGGGGCGGTCAGCCCCAGCATTTT,CASSPTGGGQPQHF
NA,NA,TRBV20-1,TRBJ1-1,TGCAGTGCTACAAGAGGGGACGCTTTCTTT,CSATRGDAFF
NA,TRBD1,TRBV30,TRBJ1-1,TGTGCCTGTTTAGCCCGACAGGGGTTCGACACTGAAGCTTTCTTT,CACLARQGFDTEAFF
NA,NA,TRBV10-2,TRBJ1-5,TGCGCCAGCAGTGAGTCGACACAGAGCAATCAGCCCCAGCATTTT,CASSESTQSNQPQHF
NA,TRBD2,TRBV9,TRBJ2-5,TGTGCCAGCAGCGTAGGTATCACTAGCGGGGACCCCCAAGAGACCCAGTACTTC,CASSVGITSGDPQETQYF
NA,TRBD1,TRBV5-6,TRBJ2-1,TGTGCCAGCAGCTGGGACAGGGCCTACAATGAGCAGTTCTTC,CASSWDRAYNEQFF
NA,TRBD1,TRBV28,TRBJ2-7,TGTGCCAGTAGGGAGTCGGGACAGGCATACGAGCAGTACTTC,CASRESGQAYEQYF
NA,TRBD2,TRBV7-3,TRBJ2-2,TGTGCCAGCACCCTGACTAGCGGGAGTATAGTTACCGGGGAGCTGTTTTTT,CASTLTSGSIVTGELFF
once,NA,TRBV10-2,TRBJ2-1,TGCGCCAGCAGTGGCAAGGGTACCTCCTACAATGAGCAGTTCTTC,CASSGKGTSYNEQFF
NA,TRBD2,TRBV30,TRBJ2-1,TGTGCCTGTTTACTAGCGGCCCCCAAGGGTGAGCAGTTCTTC,CACLLAAPKGEQFF
NA,NA,TRBV28,TRBJ2-7,TGTGCCAGCAGTTACCGATTACCAGGACCCCCCTACGAGCAGTACTTC,CASSYRLPGPPYEQYF
NA,NA,TRBV18,TRBJ2-7,TGTGCCAGCTCACACCGGGATCAAGGGTGGCAGTACTTC,CASSHRDQGWQYF
NA,NA,TRBV9,TRBJ1-4,TGTGCCAGCAGCGTAGGCGCCACTGTAGCTAATGAAAAACTGTTTTTT,CASSVGATVANEKLFF
once,TRBD1,TRBV18,TRBJ1-1,TGTGCCAGCTCACACACGCCGTCGGGACAGGGAAACACTGAAGCTTTCTTT,CASSHTPSGQGNTEAFF
NA,NA,TRBV10-3,TRBJ1-2,TGTGCCATCAGTGCCAGGGCTGGCTACACCTTC,CAISARAGYTF
NA,NA,TRBV11-2,TRBJ1-3,TGTGCCAGCAGCTTAGGGGGTGGAAACACCATATATTTT,CASSLGGGNTIYF
NA,NA,TRBV15,TRBJ1-3,TGTGCCACCAGCCCCCGACTCACGGGCCGGGAAACCATATATTTT,CATSPRLTGRETIYF
few,NA,TRBV6-6,TRBJ1-5,TGTGCCAGCAGTTCCACCCAAGTAAATCAGCCCCAGCATTTT,CASSSTQVNQPQHF
NA,TRBD1,TRBV9,TRBJ1-1,TGTGCCAGCAGCCTCCCCGGACAGGGAATGAACACTGAAGCTTTCTTT,CASSLPGQGMNTEAFF
once,NA,TRBV6-1,TRBJ2-7,TGTGCCAGCAGCGCCGGCCGGTCCCCTGGCGAGCAGTACTTC,CASSAGRSPGEQYF
once,NA,TRBV5-1,TRBJ2-1,TGCGCCAGCAGGGGCCCCGGCAATGAGCAGTTCTTC,CASRGPGNEQFF
NA,NA,TRBV18,TRBJ1-5,TGTGCCAGCTCACCACAAGGGGGTGGCAATCAGCCCCAGCATTTT,CASSPQGGGNQPQHF
NA,TRBD2,TRBV6-5,TRBJ2-5,TGTGCCAGCAGTCAAAGCGGGGGGGGACAAGAGACCCAGTACTTC,CASSQSGGGQETQYF
NA,TRBD2,TRBV11-2,TRBJ2-1,TGTGCCAGCAGCTTATTATTAGCGGGGGACAATGAGCAGTTCTTC,CASSLLLAGDNEQFF
NA,NA,TRBV18,TRBJ2-6,TGTGCCAGCTCACCACCCGCCTCTGGGGCCAACGTCCTGACTTTC,CASSPPASGANVLTF
NA,TRBD2,TRBV9,TRBJ2-3,TGTGCCAGCAGCCGGACTAGCGGGAGAGATACGCAGTATTTT,CASSRTSGRDTQYF
once,NA,TRBV28,TRBJ1-5,TGTGCCAGCCTCCGACCCCAGGGAAGCAATCAGCCCCAGCATTTT,CASLRPQGSNQPQHF
NA,NA,TRBV15,TRBJ1-5,TGTGCCACCAGCAGAGAGTCCAGATTCAATCAGCCCCAGCATTTT,CATSRESRFNQPQHF
NA,NA,TRBV7-3,TRBJ2-7,TGTGCCAGCAGCCCCCGGGCTCTCTCCTACGAGCAGTACTTC,CASSPRALSYEQYF
NA,TRBD1,TRBV19,TRBJ2-7,TGTGCCAGTAGTAGAGTAACAGGGGGCGTTGAGCAGTACTTC,CASSRVTGGVEQYF
NA,NA,TRBV6-6,TRBJ2-3,TGTGCCAGCCTCGGGGGGCAGGCAGATACGCAGTATTTT,CASLGGQADTQYF
once,NA,TRBV6-6,TRBJ1-1,TGTGCCAGCAGTGTATTAAGGACTGAAGCTTTCTTT,CASSVLRTEAFF
NA,NA,TRBV18,TRBJ2-7,TGTGCCAGCTCACCGGGGCGTGGCCGCGAGCAGTACTTC,CASSPGRGREQYF
NA,NA,TRBV15,TRBJ1-2,TGTGCCACCAGCCGTGACACGGAGTATGGCTACACCTTC,CATSRDTEYGYTF